Listed below are T cell receptor beta chains from one sample, sequenced in a study of early stage breast cancer tumors. Sequencing was performed with immunoSEQ multiplex PCR; in TCRdb, only in-frame clones are kept and a portion is missing. The table records nearly 70,000 clones, 80% of them present only once. Source material: blood. These receptors were taken from a person aged 40 to 50 with breast cancer. CDR3s include the opening cysteine and the closing phenylalanine or tryptophan. Fields, in order: CDR3 length, J gene, D gene, clone size, V gene, CDR3 DNA, CDR3 protein. A D gene is named only where the DNA matches it firmly. The size entry is marked missing in some rows and otherwise reads once, few, many or a size class.

length: 15
J: TRBJ2-1
D: NA
size: NA
V: TRBV30
DNA: TGTGCCTGGAAACGGGACTCCGGTTTGAGAAATGAGCAGTTCTTC
CDR3: CAWKRDSGLRNEQFF

length: 12
J: TRBJ1-1
D: NA
size: NA
V: TRBV5-1
DNA: TGCGCCAGCAGGGCAGGGGACACTGAAGCTTTCTTT
CDR3: CASRAGDTEAFF

length: 11
J: TRBJ1-2
D: NA
size: NA
V: TRBV6-1
DNA: TGTGCCAGCAGTGAGCGGTATGGCTACACCTTC
CDR3: CASSERYGYTF

length: 14
J: TRBJ1-1
D: NA
size: NA
V: TRBV30
DNA: TGTGCCTGGATAACGATTAGGCCTAACACTGAAGCTTTCTTT
CDR3: CAWITIRPNTEAFF

length: 12
J: TRBJ2-1
D: NA
size: NA
V: TRBV7-9
DNA: TGTGCCAGCAGCCCCTGGGCCACCCTACAGTTCTTC
CDR3: CASSPWATLQFF

length: 15
J: TRBJ2-7
D: TRBD2
size: NA
V: TRBV13
DNA: TGTGCCAGCAGCGACGGACTAGCAGGAGACTACGAGCAGTACTTC
CDR3: CASSDGLAGDYEQYF

length: 12
J: TRBJ2-7
D: NA
size: NA
V: TRBV28
DNA: TGTGCCAGCAGTTTTGCCTTGTACGAGCAGTACTTC
CDR3: CASSFALYEQYF

length: 14
J: TRBJ1-5
D: NA
size: once
V: TRBV19
DNA: TGTGCCAGTAGTATCCGGCCAACGGGTCAGCCCCAGCATTTT
CDR3: CASSIRPTGQPQHF

length: 14
J: TRBJ1-5
D: NA
size: NA
V: TRBV19
DNA: TGTGCCAGTAGTCCCGGCAGGGGCAATCAGCCCCAGCATTTT
CDR3: CASSPGRGNQPQHF

length: 16
J: TRBJ2-5
D: TRBD2
size: NA
V: TRBV27
DNA: TGTGCCAGCAGTGCCACTAGCGGGAGGCGGCAAGAGACCCAGTACTTC
CDR3: CASSATSGRRQETQYF

length: 17
J: TRBJ1-3
D: TRBD1
size: NA
V: TRBV7-9
DNA: TGTGCCAGCAGCCCCGGGGAGGGGGCCGCCCTCGGAAACACCATATATTTT
CDR3: CASSPGEGAALGNTIYF

length: 14
J: TRBJ1-3
D: NA
size: NA
V: TRBV6-6
DNA: TGTGCCAGCATCTCAGGTAGCTCTGGAAACACCATATATTTT
CDR3: CASISGSSGNTIYF

length: 17
J: TRBJ2-7
D: NA
size: NA
V: TRBV11-1
DNA: TGTGCCAGCAGCTTAAACCTGGTATTGGGGAGTTCCTACGAGCAGTACTTC
CDR3: CASSLNLVLGSSYEQYF

length: 13
J: TRBJ1-1
D: NA
size: few
V: TRBV18
DNA: TGTGCCAGCTCACCCGGACAGACCGCTGAAGCTTTCTTT
CDR3: CASSPGQTAEAFF

length: 14
J: TRBJ1-1
D: NA
size: NA
V: TRBV6-4
DNA: TGTGCCAGCAGTCCGACTGGGCGGAACACTGAAGCTTTCTTT
CDR3: CASSPTGRNTEAFF

length: 15
J: TRBJ1-5
D: NA
size: NA
V: TRBV5-8
DNA: TGTGCCAGCACCCTGGAGGGCTTCATCAATCAGCCCCAGCATTTT
CDR3: CASTLEGFINQPQHF

length: 12
J: TRBJ1-2
D: NA
size: few
V: TRBV29-1
DNA: TGCAGCGGATTCACAATGAACTATGGCTACACCTTC
CDR3: CSGFTMNYGYTF

length: 13
J: TRBJ1-1
D: NA
size: NA
V: TRBV7-9
DNA: TGTGCCAGCAGGGGGACACTCAACACTGAAGCTTTCTTT
CDR3: CASRGTLNTEAFF

length: 15
J: TRBJ2-7
D: NA
size: once
V: TRBV6-1
DNA: TGTGCCAGCAGTGACCCAGCAGGGTACTCCTACGAGCAGTACTTC
CDR3: CASSDPAGYSYEQYF

length: 12
J: TRBJ1-3
D: NA
size: few
V: TRBV11-3
DNA: TGTGCCAGCAGCCGACCTGGAAACACCATATATTTT
CDR3: CASSRPGNTIYF

length: 14
J: TRBJ1-5
D: NA
size: few
V: TRBV19
DNA: TGTGCCAGTACCACTCAGGGTTTCAATCAGCCCCAGCATTTT
CDR3: CASTTQGFNQPQHF

length: 13
J: TRBJ2-7
D: TRBD1
size: NA
V: TRBV29-1
DNA: TGCAGCGCCGGCGGGACAGGGGACCACGAGCAGTACTTC
CDR3: CSAGGTGDHEQYF

length: 15
J: TRBJ2-1
D: NA
size: NA
V: TRBV19
DNA: TGTGCCAGTAGTATAGGGGAATACTCTCACAATGAGCAGTTCTTC
CDR3: CASSIGEYSHNEQFF

length: 14
J: TRBJ1-5
D: NA
size: NA
V: TRBV25-1
DNA: TGTGCCAGCAGGGGGGGAGGGGGCAATCAGCCCCAGCATTTT
CDR3: CASRGGGGNQPQHF

length: 13
J: TRBJ2-7
D: NA
size: NA
V: TRBV7-2
DNA: TGTGCCAGCAGTTCGGACAGAACCTACGAGCAGTACTTC
CDR3: CASSSDRTYEQYF

length: 12
J: TRBJ2-7
D: NA
size: NA
V: TRBV30
DNA: TGTGCCTGGAGTCGTGGGGACTACGAGCAGTACTTC
CDR3: CAWSRGDYEQYF

length: 12
J: TRBJ2-3
D: NA
size: NA
V: TRBV18
DNA: TGTGCCAGCTCGCAGGGGCAAGATACGCAGTATTTT
CDR3: CASSQGQDTQYF

length: 12
J: TRBJ1-4
D: TRBD1
size: NA
V: TRBV30
DNA: TGTGCCTGGAACAGGGACAGTGAAAAACTGTTTTTT
CDR3: CAWNRDSEKLFF

length: 15
J: TRBJ2-7
D: TRBD1
size: NA
V: TRBV5-6
DNA: TGTGCCAGCAGCGCCCCCGGACAGGGGGCAGACGAGCAGTACTTC
CDR3: CASSAPGQGADEQYF

length: 13
J: TRBJ2-2
D: NA
size: NA
V: TRBV5-4
DNA: TGTGCCAGCAGCCCACAGGGATTAGGGGAGCTGTTTTTT
CDR3: CASSPQGLGELFF

length: 16
J: TRBJ2-2
D: TRBD2
size: NA
V: TRBV5-1
DNA: TGCGCCAGCAGCCCTCTAGCGGGAGGTACCACCGGGGAGCTGTTTTTT
CDR3: CASSPLAGGTTGELFF

length: 13
J: TRBJ2-7
D: NA
size: NA
V: TRBV6-1
DNA: TGTGCCAGCAGGGAGGGGCTTGTATACGAGCAGTACTTC
CDR3: CASREGLVYEQYF

length: 12
J: TRBJ2-1
D: TRBD2
size: NA
V: TRBV27
DNA: TGTGCCAGCAGTTCGGGACTAGCGGAGCAGTTCTTC
CDR3: CASSSGLAEQFF

length: 14
J: TRBJ1-2
D: TRBD1
size: few
V: TRBV19
DNA: TGTGCCAGTTCCCCCGGACAGGAATTCGCTGGCTACACCTTC
CDR3: CASSPGQEFAGYTF

length: 17
J: TRBJ2-3
D: NA
size: NA
V: TRBV7-6
DNA: TGTGCCAGCAAACTTAGGTCTTCTCAGCGGTTCACAGATACGCAGTATTTT
CDR3: CASKLRSSQRFTDTQYF

length: 14
J: TRBJ1-1
D: NA
size: NA
V: TRBV28
DNA: TGTGCCAGCTTCTCTGGGGGCCTTGGCACTGAAGCTTTCTTT
CDR3: CASFSGGLGTEAFF

length: 12
J: TRBJ2-7
D: NA
size: once
V: TRBV11-2
DNA: TGTGCCAGCAGCTTAGGGGTAAACGAGCAGTACTTC
CDR3: CASSLGVNEQYF

length: 11
J: TRBJ2-2
D: NA
size: few
V: TRBV2
DNA: TGTGCCAGCAGTGACACCGGGGAGCTGTTTTTT
CDR3: CASSDTGELFF

length: 12
J: TRBJ1-2
D: NA
size: few
V: TRBV28
DNA: TGTGCCAGCAGTACGGGGAATCGTGGCTACACCTTC
CDR3: CASSTGNRGYTF

length: 12
J: TRBJ1-3
D: NA
size: NA
V: TRBV28
DNA: TGTGCCAGCAGTCCCTACGATAACACCATATATTTT
CDR3: CASSPYDNTIYF

length: 17
J: TRBJ2-5
D: TRBD2
size: NA
V: TRBV9
DNA: TGTGCCAGCAGCGTATCCCGGACTAGCGGAGGTCAAGAGACCCAGTACTTC
CDR3: CASSVSRTSGGQETQYF

length: 13
J: TRBJ1-1
D: NA
size: NA
V: TRBV5-1
DNA: TGCGCCAGCAGTCGAGGGGGTAACACTGAAGCTTTCTTT
CDR3: CASSRGGNTEAFF

length: 14
J: TRBJ2-7
D: NA
size: NA
V: TRBV11-2
DNA: TGTGCCAGCAGCTCCACCGGGAGCTCCTACGAGCAGTACTTC
CDR3: CASSSTGSSYEQYF

length: 15
J: TRBJ2-7
D: TRBD2
size: NA
V: TRBV7-2
DNA: TGTGCCAGCAGCTTATCTAGCGGGAGCGCCTACGAGCAGTACTTC
CDR3: CASSLSSGSAYEQYF

length: 16
J: TRBJ2-2
D: NA
size: NA
V: TRBV7-3
DNA: TGTGCCAGCAGCTTAAGAGCGAGGGGGAACACCGGGGAGCTGTTTTTT
CDR3: CASSLRARGNTGELFF

length: 12
J: TRBJ2-6
D: NA
size: NA
V: TRBV29-1
DNA: TGCAGCGTTGTCGCTGGGGCCAACGTCCTGACTTTC
CDR3: CSVVAGANVLTF

length: 13
J: TRBJ2-1
D: TRBD1
size: NA
V: TRBV30
DNA: TGTGCCTGGAGTCTCAGGGGGTCCGTGGCCGAGTTCTTC
CDR3: CAWSLRGSVAEFF

length: 12
J: TRBJ2-1
D: NA
size: NA
V: TRBV30
DNA: TGTGCCTGGAGTGTAGATGGGGCTGAGCAGTTCTTC
CDR3: CAWSVDGAEQFF

length: 16
J: TRBJ2-5
D: TRBD2
size: once
V: TRBV7-9
DNA: TGTGCCAGCAGCTCCCCCGGGGCGGGAGGGCAACAGACCCAGTACTTC
CDR3: CASSSPGAGGQQTQYF

length: 13
J: TRBJ2-3
D: TRBD1
size: once
V: TRBV30
DNA: TGTGCCTCCAACAGGGGGATGACAGATACGCAGTATTTT
CDR3: CASNRGMTDTQYF